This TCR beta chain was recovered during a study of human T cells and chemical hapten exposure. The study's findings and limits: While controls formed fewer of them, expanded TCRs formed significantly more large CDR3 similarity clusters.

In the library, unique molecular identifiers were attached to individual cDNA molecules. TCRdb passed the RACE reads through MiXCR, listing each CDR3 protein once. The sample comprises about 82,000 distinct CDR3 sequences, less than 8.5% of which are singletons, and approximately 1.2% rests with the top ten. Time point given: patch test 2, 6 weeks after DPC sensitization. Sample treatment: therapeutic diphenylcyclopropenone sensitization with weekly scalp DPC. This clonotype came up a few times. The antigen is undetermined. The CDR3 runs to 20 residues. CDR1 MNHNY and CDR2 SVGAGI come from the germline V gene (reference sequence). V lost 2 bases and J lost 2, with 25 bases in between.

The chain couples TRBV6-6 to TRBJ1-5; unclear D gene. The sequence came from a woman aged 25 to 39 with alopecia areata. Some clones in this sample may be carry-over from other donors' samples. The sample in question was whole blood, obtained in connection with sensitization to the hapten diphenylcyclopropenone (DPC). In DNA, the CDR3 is TGTGCCAGCAGTTACCTTAGGGCCAGCCTCTTACTACATCGCAATCAGCCCCAGCATTTT. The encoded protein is CASSYLRASLLLHRNQPQHF.